This TCR beta chain originates from a study of blood T cell repertoires in COVID-19. Looking at the study overall: Material from acute and convalescent COVID-19 was sourced from the United States, Italy and Spain. T cells, B-cell-depleted T cells, or PBMCs supplied cDNA or gDNA.

Methods used by the authors: Reference gene primer amplification gave nucleated cell count estimates. Clones were sequenced by immunoSEQ multiplex PCR, and TCRdb holds only the in-frame ones, with some missing. V and J calls plus clone size are reproduced from that table; the DNA served to infer D and trimming. The data show roughly 70,000 clones, 75% to 90% seen once. The V gene's germline CDR1 is MNHNS and CDR2 SASEGT. The CDR3 loop spans 19 amino acids. V shed 2 bases and J 3 bases; nucleotides not matched to a gene: 8. The receptor was derived from a man in his 70s who had recovered from COVID-19. The V and J genes are TRBV6-1 and TRBJ2-6, with 12 positions matching TRBD1. Input material: peripheral blood. CDR3 residues: CASSEFPGQGAFGANVLTF. In DNA, the CDR3 is TGTGCCAGCAGTGAATTTCCGGGACAGGGGGCTTTTGGGGCCAACGTCCTGACTTTC.